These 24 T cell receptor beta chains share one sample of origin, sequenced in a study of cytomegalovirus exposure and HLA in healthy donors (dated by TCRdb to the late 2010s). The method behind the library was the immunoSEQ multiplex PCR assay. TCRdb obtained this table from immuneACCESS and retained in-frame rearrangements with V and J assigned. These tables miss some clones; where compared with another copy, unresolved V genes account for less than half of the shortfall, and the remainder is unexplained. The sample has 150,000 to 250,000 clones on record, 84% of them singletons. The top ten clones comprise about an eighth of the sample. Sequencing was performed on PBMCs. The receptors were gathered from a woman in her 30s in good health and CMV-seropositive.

The CDR3 here is CAWDSGLAGGGGLDTQYF. Here the CDR3 DNA reads TGTGCCTGGGACTCGGGACTAGCGGGAGGAGGAGGGTTAGATACGCAGTATTTT. This chain connects TRBV30 to TRBJ2-3; 15 bases are a match to TRBD2. The CDR3 has 18 amino acids. V lost 5 bases and J lost 5; bases outside the gene matches: 14. Germline V gene data show CDR1 as GTSNPN and CDR2 as SVGIG (reference sequence).

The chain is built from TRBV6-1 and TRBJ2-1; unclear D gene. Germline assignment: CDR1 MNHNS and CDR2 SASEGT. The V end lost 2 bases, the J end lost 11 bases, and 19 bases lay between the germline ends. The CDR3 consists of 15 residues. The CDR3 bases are TGTGCCAGCAGTGAACAGGATAGTGCCGGCGTTAAGCAGTTCTTC. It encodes CASSEQDSAGVKQFF.

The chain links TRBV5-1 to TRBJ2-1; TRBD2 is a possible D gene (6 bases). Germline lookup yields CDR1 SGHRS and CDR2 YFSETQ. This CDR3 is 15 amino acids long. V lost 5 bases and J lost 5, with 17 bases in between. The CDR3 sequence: CASSSEGVQNNEQFF. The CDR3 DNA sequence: TGCGCCAGCAGTTCGGAGGGAGTCCAGAACAATGAGCAGTTCTTC.

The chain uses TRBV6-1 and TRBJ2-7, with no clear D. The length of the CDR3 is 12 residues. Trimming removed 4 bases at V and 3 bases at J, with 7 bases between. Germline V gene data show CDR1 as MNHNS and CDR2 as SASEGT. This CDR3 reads CASSGPGYEQYF. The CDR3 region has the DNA TGTGCCAGCAGTGGGCCGGGCTACGAGCAGTACTTC.

The CDR3: CASSSPGTLTGELFF. The CDR3 DNA follows: TGTGCCAGTAGTTCCCCCGGGACACTCACCGGGGAGCTGTTTTTT. This sequence joins TRBV19 and TRBJ2-2, with D perhaps TRBD1 (6 bases). Trimming cost V 5 bases and J 4 bases, with 14 bases left between them. CDR1 is LNHDA, CDR2 SQIVND, per germline (reference sequence). The CDR3 contains 15 residues.

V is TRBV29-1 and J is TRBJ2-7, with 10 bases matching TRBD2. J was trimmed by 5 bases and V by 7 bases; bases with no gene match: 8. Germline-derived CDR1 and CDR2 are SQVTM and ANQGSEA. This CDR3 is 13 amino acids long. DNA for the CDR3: TGCAGCGCCGAACGGCTAGCGGGAGACGAGCAGTACTTC. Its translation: CSAERLAGDEQYF.

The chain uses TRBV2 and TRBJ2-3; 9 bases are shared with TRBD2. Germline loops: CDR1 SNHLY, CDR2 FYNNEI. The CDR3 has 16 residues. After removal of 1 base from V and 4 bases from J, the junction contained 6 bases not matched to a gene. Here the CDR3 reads CASSEGAGGTADTQYF. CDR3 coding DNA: TGTGCCAGCAGTGAAGGGGCGGGAGGGACGGCAGATACGCAGTATTTT.

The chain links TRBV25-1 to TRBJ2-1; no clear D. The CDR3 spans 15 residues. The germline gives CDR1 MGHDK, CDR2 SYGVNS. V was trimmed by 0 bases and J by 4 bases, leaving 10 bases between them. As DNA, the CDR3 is TGTGCCAGCAGTGAATATACTAAAAAGTACAATGAGCAGTTCTTC. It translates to CASSEYTKKYNEQFF.

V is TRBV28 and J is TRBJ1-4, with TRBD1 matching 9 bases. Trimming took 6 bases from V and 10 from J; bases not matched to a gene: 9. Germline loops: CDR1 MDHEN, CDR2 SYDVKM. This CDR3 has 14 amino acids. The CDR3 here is CASSLLRGQGKLFF. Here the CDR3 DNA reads TGTGCCAGCAGCTTACTGAGGGGACAGGGAAAACTGTTTTTT.

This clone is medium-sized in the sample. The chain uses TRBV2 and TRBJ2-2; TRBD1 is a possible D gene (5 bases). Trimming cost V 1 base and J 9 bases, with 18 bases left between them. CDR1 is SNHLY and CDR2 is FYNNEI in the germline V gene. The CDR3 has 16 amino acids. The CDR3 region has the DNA TGTGCCAGCAGTGAAGGGGAAGGGGTAAAGATGCGGGAGCTGTTTTTT. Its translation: CASSEGEGVKMRELFF.

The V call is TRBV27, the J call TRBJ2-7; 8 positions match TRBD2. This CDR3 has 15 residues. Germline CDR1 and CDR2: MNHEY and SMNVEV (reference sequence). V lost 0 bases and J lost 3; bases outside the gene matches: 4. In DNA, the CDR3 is TGTGCCAGCAGTTTATCGGCGGGGGGTTACTACGAGCAGTACTTC. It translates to CASSLSAGGYYEQYF.

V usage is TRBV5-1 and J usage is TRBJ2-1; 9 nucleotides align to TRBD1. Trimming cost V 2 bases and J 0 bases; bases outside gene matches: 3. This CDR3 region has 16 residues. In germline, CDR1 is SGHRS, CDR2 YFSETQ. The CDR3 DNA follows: TGCGCCAGCAGCTTACTGACAGGGGGCTCCTACAATGAGCAGTTCTTC. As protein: CASSLLTGGSYNEQFF.

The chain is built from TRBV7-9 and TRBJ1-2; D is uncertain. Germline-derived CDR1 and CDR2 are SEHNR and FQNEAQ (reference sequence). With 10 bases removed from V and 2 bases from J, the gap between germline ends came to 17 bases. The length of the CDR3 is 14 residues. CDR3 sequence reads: CATIWEPPNYGYTF. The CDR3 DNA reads TGTGCCACCATTTGGGAGCCGCCAAACTATGGCTACACCTTC.

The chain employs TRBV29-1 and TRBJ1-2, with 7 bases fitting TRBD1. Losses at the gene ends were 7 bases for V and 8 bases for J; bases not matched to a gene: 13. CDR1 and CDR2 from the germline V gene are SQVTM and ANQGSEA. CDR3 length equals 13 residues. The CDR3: CSATDTGDRGYTF. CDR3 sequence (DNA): TGCAGCGCCACTGACACAGGGGATCGGGGCTACACCTTC.

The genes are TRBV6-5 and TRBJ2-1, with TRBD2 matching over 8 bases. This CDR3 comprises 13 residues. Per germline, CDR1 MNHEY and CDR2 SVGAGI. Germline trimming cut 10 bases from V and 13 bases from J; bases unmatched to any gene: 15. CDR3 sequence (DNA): TGTGCCACCGCGGGACTAGAGGGTGTGGGACAGTTCTTC. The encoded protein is CATAGLEGVGQFF.

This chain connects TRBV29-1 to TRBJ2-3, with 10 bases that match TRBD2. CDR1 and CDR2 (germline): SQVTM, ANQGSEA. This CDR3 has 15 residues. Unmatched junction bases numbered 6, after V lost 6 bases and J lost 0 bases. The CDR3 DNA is TGCAGCGTGGGGAGACTAGCGGGTAGCACAGATACGCAGTATTTT. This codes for CSVGRLAGSTDTQYF.

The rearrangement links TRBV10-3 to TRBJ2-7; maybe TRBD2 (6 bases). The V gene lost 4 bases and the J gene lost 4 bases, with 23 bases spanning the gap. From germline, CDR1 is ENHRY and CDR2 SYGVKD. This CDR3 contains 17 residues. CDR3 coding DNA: TGTGCCATCAGTGGGAAACCGGGACTCTCCGAGGGATACGAGCAGTACTTC. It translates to CAISGKPGLSEGYEQYF.

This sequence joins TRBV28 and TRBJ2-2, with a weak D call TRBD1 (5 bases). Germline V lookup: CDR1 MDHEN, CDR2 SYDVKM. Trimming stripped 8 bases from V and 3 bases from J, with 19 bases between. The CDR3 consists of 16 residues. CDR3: CASLNIPGKDTGELFF. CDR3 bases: TGTGCCAGCCTCAACATCCCAGGGAAGGACACCGGGGAGCTGTTTTTT.

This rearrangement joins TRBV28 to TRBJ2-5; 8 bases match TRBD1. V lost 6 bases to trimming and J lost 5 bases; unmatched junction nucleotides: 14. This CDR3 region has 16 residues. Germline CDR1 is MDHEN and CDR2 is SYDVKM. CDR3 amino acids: CASSSTPPQGEETQYF. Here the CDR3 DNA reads TGTGCCAGCAGCTCTACACCACCACAGGGGGAGGAGACCCAGTACTTC.

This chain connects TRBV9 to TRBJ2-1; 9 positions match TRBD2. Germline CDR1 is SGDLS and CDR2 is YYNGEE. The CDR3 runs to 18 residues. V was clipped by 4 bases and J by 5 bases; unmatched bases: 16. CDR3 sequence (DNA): TGTGCCAGCAGCTTCCTGCCTCAATCTAGCGGGACTAACAATGAGCAGTTCTTC. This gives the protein CASSFLPQSSGTNNEQFF.

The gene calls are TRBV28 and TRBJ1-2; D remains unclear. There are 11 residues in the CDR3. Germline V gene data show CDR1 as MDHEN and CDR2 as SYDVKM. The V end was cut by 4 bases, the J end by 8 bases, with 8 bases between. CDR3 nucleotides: TGTGCCAGCAGTTACGTAGAAGGCTACACCTTC. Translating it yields CASSYVEGYTF.

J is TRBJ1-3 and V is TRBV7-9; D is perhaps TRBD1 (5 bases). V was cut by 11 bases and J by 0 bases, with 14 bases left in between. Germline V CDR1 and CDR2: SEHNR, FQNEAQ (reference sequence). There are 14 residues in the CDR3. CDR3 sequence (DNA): TGTGCCCTCCCGACAGAGACCTCTGGAAACACCATATATTTT. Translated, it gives CALPTETSGNTIYF.

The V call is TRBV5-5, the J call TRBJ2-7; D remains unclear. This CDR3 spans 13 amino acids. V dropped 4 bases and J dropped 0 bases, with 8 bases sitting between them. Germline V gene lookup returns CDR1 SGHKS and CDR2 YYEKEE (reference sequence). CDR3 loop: CASSLKSSYEQYF. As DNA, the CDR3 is TGTGCCAGCAGCCTAAAAAGCTCCTACGAGCAGTACTTC.

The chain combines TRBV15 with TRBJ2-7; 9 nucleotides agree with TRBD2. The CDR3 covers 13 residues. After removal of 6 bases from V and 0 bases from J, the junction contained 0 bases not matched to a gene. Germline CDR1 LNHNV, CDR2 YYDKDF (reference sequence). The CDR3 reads CATRGLASYEQYF. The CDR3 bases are TGTGCCACCAGGGGACTAGCCTCCTACGAGCAGTACTTC.